This T cell receptor (beta chain) was recorded in a study of CD8 T cells in ankylosing spondylitis. In TCRdb, the 5' RACE reads were re-called with MiXCR into one record per CDR3 protein. The table has under 150,000 distinct CDR3 sequences, over 9.5% seen once. Findings of the study overall: Blood of patients with ankylosing spondylitis appeared to be characterized by a TCR beta motif of eight highly homologous variants. Reactive arthritis synovial fluid and blood were previously reported to contain some motif variants.

The germline V gene encodes CDR1 SNHLY and CDR2 FYNNEI. V lost 2 bases and J lost 6; bases outside the gene matches: 6. The CDR3 runs 15 residues. As to this clonotype: Antigen: not known.

The source material was blood, either unsorted or a sorted T cell fraction (not recorded which). This receptor was identified in a female donor with ankylosing spondylitis or in good health (not recorded which). The V gene is TRBV2, the J gene TRBJ2-3; TRBD2 aligns across 9 bases. DNA for the CDR3: TGTGCCAGCAGTGAACCGGCACTAGCGGGCGATACGCAGTATTTT. This sequence encodes CASSEPALAGDTQYF.